This T cell receptor (beta chain) was found in a study of blood T cell repertoires in COVID-19 (dated by TCRdb to about 2020). Regarding the study in general: Samples from collaborators originated in the United States, Italy and Spain and spanned both the acute and convalescent phases of COVID-19. The material from the prospective study consisted of cDNA or gDNA derived from T cells, B-cell-depleted T cells, or PBMCs. Subjects who had been exposed to COVID-19, were actively infected with it, or had recovered from it provided the deeply sampled blood TCRbeta repertoires that made up the dataset. A freely available public database, intended as a resource for researchers studying the immune response to SARS-CoV-2, is where the repertoires were released. The samples were drawn from two sources: the first 160 participants of the ongoing ImmuneRACE study, and 950 to 1,500 subjects contributed by 6 global collaborators. The sample metadata nearly always contained a de-identified subject ID, COVID-19 status, age in years and sex. Where available, HLA class I and class II types were obtained from metadata supplied by the sample provider rather than from assay-based typing.

The germline V gene supplies CDR1 SGDLS and CDR2 YYNGEE. Including cysteine and phenylalanine, the CDR3 has 15 amino acids. The kept DNA is CDR3 alone, 45 bases in frame from the first base. Deletion took 4 bases off V and 1 base off J, with a span of 14 bases between the germline ends. Points the paper makes about the study in general: Clinical and demographic metadata were provided uncurated, with the amount varying by source and participant.

Whole blood was collected in K2EDTA tubes by collaborating institutions according to the institutions' own protocols. For TCRbeta analysis, collaborators shipped samples as frozen whole blood, isolated PBMCs, or DNA extracted from either of those sample types. Notes on this clone: This receptor's antigen is unknown. Base qualities are not at hand, and no much larger clone is one base apart.

TCRbeta CDR3 regions were amplified from genomic DNA using the immunoSEQ Assay, a bias-controlled multiplex PCR. Per the source publication's procedure: Nucleated cell counts per sample were estimated from amplification of reference gene primers within the assay. To quantify the absolute abundance of each unique TCRbeta CDR3 rearrangement, sequence reads were collapsed and filtered. For each sample, productive Simpson clonality was calculated by taking the square root of Simpson's diversity index across productive rearrangements. As stored in TCRdb, this immuneACCESS dataset retains in-frame rearrangements with V and J assigned. A fraction of the clones does not appear; measured against another copy, unresolved V genes explain less than half of the discrepancy, and the remainder lacks a known reason. From that table come the V and J calls and clone size; the DNA was used to work out D and trimming. The sample table lists 200,000 to 300,000 clones, 70% to 90% of them with a count of one. The ten most abundant clones make up about 0.7% of the sample.

Sequencing used peripheral blood. The chain was built from TRBV9 and TRBJ1-1; TRBD1 is possibly the D segment (5 matching bases). The clonotype was recovered from a human donor in a cohort sampled during active COVID-19. CDR3 region: CASSPWTGENTEAFF. Read as DNA, the sequence is TGTGCCAGCAGCCCTTGGACGGGGGAGAACACTGAAGCTTTCTTT.